This T cell receptor beta chain was profiled in a study of vaccination effects on CD4 cells after COVID-19. Germline CDR1 is SGHRS and CDR2 is YFSETQ. There are 13 residues in the CDR3. V was shortened by 4 bases and J by 8 bases, with 13 bases between the two germline ends. On this clone itself: Its antigen is not identified.

Sequencing was performed with immunoSEQ multiplex PCR; in TCRdb, only in-frame clones are kept and a portion is missing. This table holds more than 50,000 clones, roughly 81% found once. Under the ViraFEST assay, PBMC were stimulated with viral peptide pools so that antigen-specific CD4+ T cells expanded. Sequencing was performed afterwards. Following culture for roughly 10 days, CD4+ T cells were isolated. The specimen comprised CD4+ T cells from PBMCs cultured with HCoV-229E spike peptides, sampled before COVID-19 vaccination. This TCR was recovered from a human donor who received a COVID-19 vaccine. The rearrangement uses TRBV5-1 and TRBJ1-5; D is unclear. The CDR3 nucleotides are TGCGCCAGCAGCCGTGGCCCTACGGAGCCCCAGCATTTT. It yields the protein CASSRGPTEPQHF.